This T cell receptor beta chain was identified during a study of Graves' ophthalmopathy and Graves' hyperthyroidism. Germline CDR1 reads LGHNT; CDR2 reads FRNRAP. J was trimmed by 0 bases and V by 2 bases; bases with no gene match: 21. The CDR3 loop spans 22 amino acids. CDR3 regions of TCR beta were amplified from RNA transcripts. First-round RT-PCR used HTBI primers; second-round multiplex PCR followed. MiXCR was run by TCRdb on the multiplex PCR reads, yielding one entry per CDR3 protein. The repertoire holds some 370,000 distinct CDR3 sequences, roughly 15% seen once, with around 2.4% in the top ten. Hyperthyroidism qualified as stable when ophthalmopathy did not develop within 18 months of follow-up. Included hyperthyroidism patients were aged 18 to 65 and newly diagnosed (under 2 months' duration). Isolation of PBMCs was performed using roughly 10 ml of fresh peripheral blood. This clonotype was counted at least ten times. What it recognizes is unknown.

Study findings and constraints: A model built from 13 signatures distinguished ophthalmopathy from stable hyperthyroidism with about 86% sensitivity and approximately 81% specificity.

The sequencing sample was made of peripheral blood. This sequence originates from an adult woman with stable Graves' hyperthyroidism. V gene TRBV12-5 combines with J gene TRBJ2-2, with TRBD1 matching 7 bases. CDR3 coding DNA: TGTGCTAGTGGTTTGCCAAAACTAAACCGTATAACCGGGACAGCGAACACCGGGGAGCTGTTTTTT. Translating it yields CASGLPKLNRITGTANTGELFF.